This entry concerns a single TCR beta chain. What this receptor recognizes is not known. The sample holds no much larger clone one base away, and base qualities are not on file. Per the publication, the time point label means: approximately twelve months on ibrutinib. Roughly 2.2 micrograms of genomic DNA were extracted from cryopreserved PBMCs for TCR beta library preparation. Longitudinal blood samples from CLL patients on ibrutinib monotherapy were analyzed using high-throughput TCR beta sequencing. The patients were enrolled in a single-center, open-label phase 2 trial of ibrutinib monotherapy. The data are from a study of cytotoxic CD8 clonotypes in ibrutinib-treated CLL (dated by TCRdb to the early 2020s). Study-wide context: The cohort had 11 to 12 relapsed/refractory and 15 treatment-naive patients; 17 were IGHV unmutated. Partial responses were observed in approximately 24 patients and complete responses in 2; after a median follow-up of roughly 72 months, remission was maintained in about 15 patients and progression was observed in approximately 12. Samples at response were collected after a median of 12 months of treatment, with a range of about 6 to 40 months. An average of around 250,000 productive templates and tens of thousands of productive rearrangements was obtained per sample. Of the 90 or so participants in the trial, roughly 26 had longitudinal samples available. Cryopreserved peripheral blood mononuclear cells were obtained before treatment, at response, and at either sustained remission or disease progression. Every remission and progressive disease sample was obtained while ibrutinib was still being received by the patients. The paper as a whole reports these results and caveats: Public clonotypes were rare and either shrank or stayed stable during treatment, and the rise in clonality at ibrutinib response reflected expansion of private clonotypes. Sampling times were not matched between sustained-remission and progressing patients, and lymph node repertoires were not studied. Baseline clonality was found to be higher than that of age-matched healthy donors and was strongly correlated with circulating CD8+ T-cell counts. At ibrutinib response clonality went up, during sustained remission it held steady, and at progression it dropped back toward baseline.

The CDR3 covers 16 residues, taking in both the cysteine and the phenylalanine. CDR3 DNA only is kept here, 48 bases in frame from base 1. V lost 6 bases and J lost 1 base; the stretch between them is 16 bases long. From the germline V gene (reference sequence), CDR1 is LNHDA and CDR2 is SQIVND. A MiSeq instrument was used for deep resolution sequencing, which targeted depths ranging from 1 in 1 million up to 1 in 200,000 T cells, with coverage averaging 10x for each clonotype. The immunoSEQ hsTCRB Kit was used to generate the TCR beta libraries. Per the original workflow: The data were analyzed with ImmunoSEQ Analyzer and ImmunoSEQ Data Assistant, and V, D and J gene assignments followed IMGT definitions. Clonality, which ranges from 0 to 1, was calculated as one minus the normalized Shannon entropy of productive rearrangement frequencies. Only overrepresented clonotypes making up at least 0.05% of each patient's repertoire were included in the public clonotype analysis. Repertoires from 10 to 15 age-matched healthy donors in immuneACCESS were used as clonality controls. TCRdb provides this immuneACCESS table in a form limited to in-frame rearrangements. Some clones are lacking; in checked studies, under half of them reflect an unresolved V gene, and why the rest are absent is not known. That table furnishes V, J and clone size, whereas the DNA furnished D and trimming. The sample table lists some 58,000 clones, approximately 71% of them with a count of one. The leading ten clones occupy roughly 45% of the sample.

The TCR comes from a human donor with chronic lymphocytic leukemia. The sequence is built from TRBV19 and TRBJ1-5; the D gene is unclear. This specimen consisted of PBMCs, obtained after 12 months of ibrutinib treatment. The CDR3 reads as follows: CASSQDPFPSNQPQHF. In nucleotides, the sequence is TGTGCCAGTAGCCAAGACCCCTTCCCGAGCAATCAGCCCCAGCATTTT.